The source of this T cell receptor beta chain is a study of T cell responses to AZD1222 COVID-19 vaccine. With respect to this clone: Its antigen is as yet unknown.

Germline CDR1 reads MNHEY; CDR2 reads SVGAGI. The CDR3 extends over 14 amino acids. V was pared by 6 bases and J by 1 base, with 12 bases between. Study observations and caveats: Just a handful of people given AZD1222 tested seropositive at baseline. Most donors were white British and more were female, and clonal diversity was possibly underestimated. A rise in Spike-specific TCR breadth and depth followed two AZD1222 doses. Epitopes outside B.1.351 and B.1.1.7 mutated regions reportedly drew nearly half of spike TCRs.

Sequencing used immunoSEQ multiplex PCR; TCRdb keeps in-frame clones, though not all of them. Among approximately 98,000 clones, roughly 84% were seen once, and the ten largest hold over 3%. The origin of this receptor is an adult in good health. The specimen comprised peripheral blood, sampled on day 0 of AZD1222 vaccination. The V and J genes are TRBV6-5 and TRBJ1-1; D is uncertain. The CDR3: CASRPTPPNTEAFF. The CDR3 DNA reads as TGTGCCAGCAGACCTACCCCACCGAACACTGAAGCTTTCTTT.